This T cell receptor beta chain was recorded in a study of CD8 T cells in ankylosing spondylitis. Regarding the study as a whole: Relatively scarce in peripheral blood, disease-linked clones were CD8+. Blood from ankylosing spondylitis patients appeared to carry a characteristic roughly 8-variant TCR beta motif. In ankylosing spondylitis patients, matched synovial fluid reportedly showed significant enrichment of disease-linked clones.

The CDR3 runs 15 residues. Germline lookup yields CDR1 MNHNS and CDR2 SASEGT. V gave up 8 bases and J gave up 3 bases; unmatched junction bases: 11. Each CDR3 protein gets one entry after TCRdb re-called the 5' RACE reads with MiXCR. The data hold 500,000 or so distinct CDR3 sequences, with roughly 5.2% observed a single time. In regard to this clonotype: Its antigen is not identified.

J is TRBJ2-7 and V is TRBV6-1; TRBD1 aligns across 9 bases. Source material: blood, either unsorted or a sorted T cell fraction (not recorded which). The clonotype was recovered from a male donor with ankylosing spondylitis. The CDR3 here is CASLYITGGGYEQYF. In DNA form, the CDR3 reads TGTGCCAGCCTCTACATAACAGGGGGCGGCTACGAGCAGTACTTC.